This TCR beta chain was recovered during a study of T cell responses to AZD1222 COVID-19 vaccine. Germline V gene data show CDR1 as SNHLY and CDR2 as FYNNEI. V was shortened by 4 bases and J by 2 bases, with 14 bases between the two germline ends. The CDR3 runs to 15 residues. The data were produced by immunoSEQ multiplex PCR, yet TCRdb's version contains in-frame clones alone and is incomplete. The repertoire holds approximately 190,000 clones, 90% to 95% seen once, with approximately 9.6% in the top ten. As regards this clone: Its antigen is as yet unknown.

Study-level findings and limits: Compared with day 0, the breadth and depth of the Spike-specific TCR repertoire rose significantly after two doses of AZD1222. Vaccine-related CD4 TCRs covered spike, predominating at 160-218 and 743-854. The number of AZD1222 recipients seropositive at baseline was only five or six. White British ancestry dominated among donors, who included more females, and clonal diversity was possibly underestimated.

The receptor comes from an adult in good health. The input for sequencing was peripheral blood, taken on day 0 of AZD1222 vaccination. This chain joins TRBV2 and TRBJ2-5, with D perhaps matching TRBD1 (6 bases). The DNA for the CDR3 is TGTGCCAGCAGTGCCGTAGGGACAAGTCAAGAGACCCAGTACTTC. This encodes CASSAVGTSQETQYF.